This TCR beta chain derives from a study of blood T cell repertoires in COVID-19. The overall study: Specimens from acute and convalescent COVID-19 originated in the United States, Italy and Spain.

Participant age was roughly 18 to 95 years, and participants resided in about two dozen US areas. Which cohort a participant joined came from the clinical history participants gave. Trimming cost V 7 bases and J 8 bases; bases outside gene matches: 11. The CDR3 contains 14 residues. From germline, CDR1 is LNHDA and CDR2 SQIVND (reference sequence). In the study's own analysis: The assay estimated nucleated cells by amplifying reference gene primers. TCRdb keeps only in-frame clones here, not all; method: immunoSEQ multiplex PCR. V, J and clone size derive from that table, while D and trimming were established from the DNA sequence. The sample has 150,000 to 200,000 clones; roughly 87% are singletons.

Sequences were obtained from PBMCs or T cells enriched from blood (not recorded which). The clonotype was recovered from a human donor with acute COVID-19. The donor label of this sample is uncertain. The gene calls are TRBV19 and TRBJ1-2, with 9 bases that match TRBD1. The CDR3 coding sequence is TGTGCCAGTATCTCTTCGGGACAGGGTGGCGGCTACACCTTC. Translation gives CASISSGQGGGYTF.